The 32 T cell receptor beta chains presented below share a single source sample, sequenced in a study of early T cells in non-severe SARS-CoV-2 infection. TCRdb reanalysed the 5' RACE reads using MiXCR and keeps one entry per CDR3 protein. The top ten hold 5.9% of the sample, which has 30,000 to 35,000 distinct CDR3 sequences, 4.1% seen once. Specimen: whole blood. These receptors all come from an adult who was a healthcare worker with PCR-confirmed SARS-CoV-2 infection or an uninfected control (not recorded which).

This clonotype was seen at least ten times. The rearrangement joins TRBV30 to TRBJ2-7; 12 bases agree with TRBD2. Per the germline V gene, CDR1 is GTSNPN and CDR2 is SVGIG (reference sequence). J lost 7 bases, V lost 0 bases, and 7 bases had no gene match. The CDR3 length is 15 residues. CDR3 DNA: TGTGCCTGGAGTGTACCTAGCGGGAGGGCCGGGGAGCAGTACTTC. It specifies CAWSVPSGRAGEQYF.

This clonotype has a count of ten or more. One end of the junction varies from germline; a read error may be responsible. This chain connects TRBV12-3 or TRBV12-4 to TRBJ1-1; no clear D gene. The length of the CDR3 is 14 residues. The DNA for the CDR3 is TGTGCCAGCAGTTTATTACTCACCGACACCGAAGCTTTCTTT. It translates to CASSLLLTDTEAFF.

This clonotype appeared many times. The CDR3 loop is CASSYEQGRVTGELFF. The DNA of the CDR3 is TGTGCCAGCAGTTATGAACAGGGTCGGGTCACCGGGGAGCTGTTTTTT. The J gene is TRBJ2-2, the V gene TRBV6-5, with D tentatively TRBD1 (6 bases). Trimming pared 3 bases from V and 4 bases from J, leaving 15 bases between. There are 16 residues in the CDR3. Germline CDR1 and CDR2: MNHEY and SVGAGI.

The rearrangement links TRBV27 to TRBJ2-7; TRBD1 matches 9 bases. This CDR3 is built from 12 residues. J gave up 7 bases and V 8 bases, and 6 bases lay outside the gene matches. CDR1 is MNHEY and CDR2 is SMNVEV in the germline V gene (reference sequence). For the CDR3, the DNA is TGTGCCAGCCGGGACAGGGTAGGGGAGCAGTACTTC. It translates to CASRDRVGEQYF.

This clonotype came up many times. The chain joins TRBV7-9 to TRBJ2-7, with 8 bases matching TRBD1. V lost 3 bases to trimming and J lost 9 bases; unmatched junction nucleotides: 10. The CDR3 extends over 14 amino acids. CDR1 is SEHNR, CDR2 FQNEAQ, per germline (reference sequence). CDR3 in amino acids: CASSFGTGAVVQYF. Here the CDR3 DNA reads TGTGCCAGCAGCTTTGGGACAGGCGCTGTAGTGCAGTACTTC.

In its sample, this clonotype was seen many times. The V call is TRBV5-1, the J call TRBJ2-3; tentatively, D is TRBD2 (7 bases). There are 15 residues in the CDR3. V was clipped by 0 bases and J by 4 bases, with 12 bases between them. The germline gives CDR1 SGHRS, CDR2 YFSETQ. The CDR3 nucleotides read TGCGCCAGCAGCTTGGACGGCGGGGGCGCAGATACGCAGTATTTT. It encodes CASSLDGGGADTQYF.

This clonotype was observed many times. The chain has TRBV12-5 and TRBJ2-7; 7 nucleotides match TRBD1. The germline V gene encodes CDR1 LGHNT and CDR2 FRNRAP. The CDR3 has 18 amino acids. The junction had 13 bases not matched to a gene; V was cut back by 0 bases and J by 2 bases. The CDR3 spells CASGLVQTGTDVPYEQYF. CDR3 DNA: TGTGCTAGTGGTTTGGTCCAGACCGGGACAGATGTACCCTACGAGCAGTACTTC.

This chain uses TRBV15 with TRBJ1-2; no clear D gene. V gave up 3 bases and J gave up 7 bases, with 18 bases separating them. The germline V gene has CDR1 LNHNV and CDR2 YYDKDF (reference sequence). CDR3 length: 15 residues. The CDR3 nucleotides are TGTGCCACCAGCAGCCGAGGTACTACCGCCCTTGGCTACACCTTC. Translation: CATSSRGTTALGYTF.

This clonotype was recorded at least ten times. The gene calls are TRBV20-1 and TRBJ1-4, with TRBD1 matching over 9 bases. The CDR3 is 15 residues long. Germline loops: CDR1 DFQATT, CDR2 SNEGSKA (reference sequence). The CDR3 sequence is CSDRGTSRTNEKLFF. CDR3 DNA: TGCAGCGACAGGGGGACATCCCGCACTAATGAAAAACTGTTTTTT.

This clonotype was detected ten times or more. The V and J genes are TRBV5-1 and TRBJ2-5; maybe TRBD2 (6 bases). The length of the CDR3 is 13 residues. The V gene lost 3 bases and the J gene lost 7 bases, with 13 bases spanning the gap. Germline V CDR1 and CDR2: SGHRS, YFSETQ. The CDR3: CASSSAGSGTQYF. In DNA form, the CDR3 reads TGCGCCAGCAGCTCCGCCGGGAGTGGGACCCAGTACTTC.

This clonotype was recorded a few times. V and J are TRBV6-5 and TRBJ1-5, with D possibly matching TRBD1 (6 bases). Looked up from germline, CDR1 is MNHEY and CDR2 is SVGAGI. The CDR3 is 15 amino acids. V lost 8 bases and J lost 0, with 14 bases in between. The CDR3 nucleotides are TGTGCCAGCCGTGGGTCACAGGGTAGCAATCAGCCCCAGCATTTT. Its protein is CASRGSQGSNQPQHF.

The chain employs TRBV10-3 and TRBJ2-3; D unclear. Per germline, CDR1 ENHRY and CDR2 SYGVKD. CDR3 length: 13 amino acids. V was pared by 7 bases and J by 6 bases, with 14 bases between. The CDR3 DNA sequence: TGTGCCATCACCGGTCGGAACCACGATACGCAGTATTTT. This encodes CAITGRNHDTQYF.

This clonotype was counted at least ten times. CDR3 in amino acids: CASSGQGPTQYF. The CDR3 DNA sequence: TGTGCCAGCAGCGGTCAGGGCCCTACGCAGTACTTC. The chain recombines TRBV28 with TRBJ2-7; tentative D call: TRBD1 (5 bases). CDR3 size: 12 residues. The V gene lost 6 bases and the J gene lost 9 bases, with 15 bases spanning the gap. The germline V gene encodes CDR1 MDHEN and CDR2 SYDVKM.

This clonotype showed up many times. The chain couples TRBV6-5 to TRBJ1-1, with D possibly TRBD1 on 5 matching bases. The length of the CDR3 is 15 residues. CDR1 is MNHEY, CDR2 SVGAGI, per germline. V lost 6 bases, J lost 5 bases, and 19 bases lay in between. As DNA, the CDR3 is TGTGCCAGCAGAGCAACAGGAGTAGGGAGAACTGAAGCTTTCTTT. This gives the protein CASRATGVGRTEAFF.

This clonotype was seen ten or more times. J is TRBJ2-3 and V is TRBV12-3 or TRBV12-4; 8 bases map to TRBD2. The length of the CDR3 is 15 residues. With V trimmed by 7 bases and J by 1 base, 7 bases remained unmatched. CDR3 DNA sequence: TGTGCCAGCACTACTAGCGGCAGCGGCACAGATACGCAGTATTTT. Residues: CASTTSGSGTDTQYF.

At least ten counts were recorded for this clonotype. The V and J genes are TRBV27 and TRBJ2-5, with D tentatively TRBD2 (6 bases). CDR1 MNHEY and CDR2 SMNVEV come from the germline V gene (reference sequence). V dropped 6 bases and J dropped 3 bases, with 26 bases sitting between them. CDR3 length: 18 residues. Written as DNA, the CDR3 is TGTGCCAGCAGGGATACATGGGCTGCGGGGTCCCTGAAAGAGACCCAGTACTTC. This translates into CASRDTWAAGSLKETQYF.

On this clonotype itself: Given a much more abundant clone one base away, this may be a read error. J is TRBJ2-1 and V is TRBV28; D is perhaps TRBD1 (6 bases). CDR1 and CDR2 (germline): MDHEN, SYDVKM. The CDR3 consists of 12 residues. CDR3 loop: CVSRTAYNEQFF. The CDR3 DNA reads as TGTGTCAGTCGGACAGCCTACAATGAGCAGTTCTTC. The full variable domain, with the rest looked up from reference TRBV28 and TRBJ2-1, is DVKVTQSSRYLVKRTGEKVFLECVQDMDHENMFWYRQDPGLGLRLIYFSYDVKMKEKGDIPEGYSVSREKKERFSLILESASTNQTSMYLCVSRTAYNEQFFGPGTRLTVL.

This clonotype was detected many times. The chain is built from TRBV29-1 and TRBJ2-2; D is perhaps TRBD1 (5 bases). Trimming pared 0 bases from V and 4 bases from J, leaving 12 bases between. The CDR3 runs 15 residues. Germline loops: CDR1 SQVTM, CDR2 ANQGSEA. The DNA for the CDR3 is TGCAGCGTTGAAGATGGGGCAGGGCCCACCGGGGAGCTGTTTTTT. Encoded protein: CSVEDGAGPTGELFF.

This clonotype was seen only a few times. V is TRBV5-1 and J is TRBJ2-5, with unresolved D. V was trimmed by 5 bases and J by 1 base, leaving 18 bases between them. The germline V gene encodes CDR1 SGHRS and CDR2 YFSETQ. The CDR3 covers 16 residues. The CDR3, as DNA: TGCGCCAGCAGAGCAAGCAGCGCGAGACGCCAAGAGACCCAGTACTTC. Protein: CASRASSARRQETQYF.

In regard to this clonotype: A read error may explain this, as a much larger clone is one base away. This chain links TRBV7-2 with TRBJ2-7; D is uncertain. CDR1 is SGHTA, CDR2 FQGNSA, per germline. The CDR3 sequence is 14 residues long. DNA of the CDR3: TGTGTCAGCAGCTTGGGCCAGCTCTCCTACGAGCAGTACTTC. It yields the protein CVSSLGQLSYEQYF.

There are a few counts of this clonotype. The V and J genes are TRBV19 and TRBJ1-6; tentatively, D is TRBD1 (6 bases). This CDR3 is built from 15 residues. Germline loops: CDR1 LNHDA, CDR2 SQIVND (reference sequence). V gave up 7 bases and J gave up 8 bases, with 18 bases separating them. In DNA, the CDR3 is TGTGCCAGTACCCCGACAGGCGGGGGTCATTCACCCCTCCACTTT. It is translated as CASTPTGGGHSPLHF.

This clonotype was detected many times. The chain couples TRBV24-1 to TRBJ2-1; D is ambiguous. V dropped 5 bases and J dropped 11 bases, with 9 bases sitting between them. Germline loops: CDR1 KGHDR, CDR2 SFDVKD. The CDR3 runs to 11 residues. CDR3 nucleotides: TGTGCCACCAGTGCCCGAGACCAGCAGTTCTTC. This codes for CATSARDQQFF.

This clonotype was counted only a few times. The chain joins TRBV2 to TRBJ1-5, with D tentatively TRBD1 (5 bases). Germline CDR1 and CDR2: SNHLY and FYNNEI. The CDR3 runs 15 residues. V was clipped by 6 bases and J by 3 bases, with 15 bases between them. CDR3 amino acids: CASSPVQAANQPQHF. As DNA, the CDR3 is TGTGCCAGCAGCCCCGTACAGGCGGCCAATCAGCCCCAGCATTTT.

At least ten counts were recorded for this clonotype. This chain connects TRBV10-3 to TRBJ2-3; TRBD2 might be the D (6 bases). The germline V and J ends were trimmed by 3 bases and 9 bases, with 7 bases remaining between them. The CDR3 extends over 11 amino acids. Germline V gives CDR1 ENHRY, CDR2 SYGVKD. The CDR3 reads CAISEGGTQYF. CDR3 DNA: TGTGCCATCAGTGAAGGAGGGACGCAGTATTTT.

This clonotype was seen ten or more times. This rearrangement joins TRBV11-2 to TRBJ2-3, with unresolved D. The CDR3 totals 14 residues. V was clipped by 5 bases and J by 9 bases, with 18 bases between them. Germline-derived CDR1 and CDR2 are SGHAT and FQNNGV. The chain's CDR3 is CASSMGPPSSTQYF. CDR3 bases: TGTGCCAGCAGCATGGGCCCCCCTTCGTCGACGCAGTATTTT.

This clonotype was recorded at least ten times. The chain joins TRBV29-1 to TRBJ2-6; 8 bases agree with TRBD1. V was pared by 4 bases and J by 0 bases, with 5 bases of the junction left unmatched. The CDR3 sequence is 16 residues long. CDR1 is SQVTM, CDR2 ANQGSEA, per germline. CDR3 sequence (DNA): TGCAGCGTTGCAGGGGGCGGCGTCTCTGGGGCCAACGTCCTGACTTTC. Residues: CSVAGGGVSGANVLTF.

This clonotype came up many times. The chain recombines TRBV9 with TRBJ1-1; a weak D match, TRBD1 (5 bases). Deletions cut 2 bases from V and 4 bases from J, with 12 bases between. This CDR3 is built from 14 residues. Germline V CDR1 and CDR2: SGDLS, YYNGEE. Here the CDR3 reads CASSVGGSGTEAFF. CDR3 bases: TGTGCCAGCAGCGTCGGGGGGTCCGGCACTGAAGCTTTCTTT.

This clonotype was observed at least ten times. The gene calls are TRBV20-1 and TRBJ2-1; 8 bases are shared with TRBD2. This CDR3 has 16 residues. With V trimmed by 3 bases and J by 2 bases, 9 bases remained unmatched. Germline-derived CDR1 and CDR2 are DFQATT and SNEGSKA (reference sequence). CDR3 in amino acids: CSASPALAATYNEQFF. DNA for the CDR3: TGCAGTGCTAGCCCCGCACTAGCGGCGACCTACAATGAGCAGTTCTTC.

In its sample, this clonotype was seen many times. V and J are TRBV6-5 and TRBJ2-6; TRBD1 agrees at 7 bases. Losses at the gene ends were 6 bases for V and 0 bases for J; bases not matched to a gene: 8. This CDR3 is built from 17 residues. Germline lookup yields CDR1 MNHEY and CDR2 SVGAGI. Here the CDR3 DNA reads TGTGCCAGCAGCCATCGACAGGGAAGCTCTGGGGCCAACGTCCTGACTTTC. Translation: CASSHRQGSSGANVLTF.

The table lists this clonotype with many counts. The chain has TRBV15 and TRBJ1-3; D might be TRBD1 (5 bases). Germline CDR1 is LNHNV and CDR2 is YYDKDF (reference sequence). V was clipped by 2 bases and J by 9 bases, with 20 bases between them. CDR3 length: 16 amino acids. The CDR3 bases are TGTGCCACCAGCAGACCCCAGGGAGCCAAACGAAGCACCATATATTTT. Protein product: CATSRPQGAKRSTIYF.

In this sample, this clonotype turned up many times. The rearrangement uses TRBV15 and TRBJ1-4; D call uncertain. The V gene's germline CDR1 is LNHNV and CDR2 YYDKDF (reference sequence). The V gene lost 3 bases and the J gene lost 3 bases, with 5 bases spanning the gap. The CDR3 is made up of 13 amino acids. CDR3 region: CATSRRANEKLFF. CDR3 sequence (DNA): TGTGCCACCAGCAGGCGGGCTAATGAAAAACTGTTTTTT.

This clonotype was counted many times. This chain links TRBV7-3 with TRBJ2-1; unclear D gene. Germline CDR1 SGHTA, CDR2 FQGTGA. Deletions cut 1 base from V and 0 bases from J, with 7 bases between. The CDR3 totals 15 residues. CDR3 in DNA: TGTGCCAGCAGCTTAATAGGCGGCTCCTACAATGAGCAGTTCTTC. This sequence encodes CASSLIGGSYNEQFF.